Listed here are 17 T cell receptor beta chains from one sample, sequenced in a study of PD-1 blockade in classical Hodgkin lymphoma. Exposure to brentuximab vedotin varied, and each patient had relapsed following autologous stem cell transplantation. Assay: immunoSEQ multiplex PCR; the TCRdb copy retains only in-frame clones and omits some. The sample has some 31,000 clones, roughly 70% seen once. The source material was peripheral blood mononuclear cells (PBMCs), sampled before the second cycle of nivolumab. The receptor set was obtained from a human donor with classical Hodgkin lymphoma.

In its sample, this clone was seen a few times. This chain connects TRBV28 to TRBJ1-5; D remains ambiguous. Germline CDR1 and CDR2: MDHEN and SYDVKM. V dropped 1 base and J dropped 12 bases, with 10 bases sitting between them. This CDR3 region has 12 residues. The CDR3 nucleotides read TGTGCCAGCAGTTTATACATGGAGGGCCAGCATTTT. Translation: CASSLYMEGQHF.

Within the sample, this clone is large (0.1 to 1%). This chain uses TRBV29-1 with TRBJ1-5; D not resolved. Trimming pared 8 bases from V and 0 bases from J, leaving 11 bases between. This CDR3 is 13 amino acids long. Germline-derived CDR1 and CDR2 are SQVTM and ANQGSEA. This chain's CDR3 is CSPPSSSNQPQHF. The CDR3 DNA sequence: TGCAGCCCCCCTAGCTCTAGCAATCAGCCCCAGCATTTT.

This chain joins TRBV4-1 and TRBJ1-1; TRBD1 agrees at 12 bases. The V gene end was trimmed by 7 bases and the J gene end by 1 base; junction bases not matched to a gene: 13. CDR1 is MGHRA, CDR2 YSYEKL, per germline. This CDR3 has 18 residues. CDR3 loop: CASTLGARDRGQNTEAFF. DNA for the CDR3: TGCGCCAGCACCTTAGGGGCCAGGGACAGGGGGCAGAACACTGAAGCTTTCTTT.

The V call is TRBV5-4, the J call TRBJ2-3, with 9 nucleotides matching TRBD1. This CDR3 is 13 amino acids long. V shed 7 bases and J 4 bases; nucleotides not matched to a gene: 4. Germline assignment: CDR1 SGHNT and CDR2 YYREEE (reference sequence). The CDR3 coding sequence is TGTGCCAGCGCCGACAGGGGGGCAGATACGCAGTATTTT. Its protein is CASADRGADTQYF.

In this sample, this clone turned up a few times. This chain uses TRBV4-1 with TRBJ1-2; D not certain. Germline V CDR1 and CDR2: MGHRA, YSYEKL. This CDR3 comprises 10 residues. V was clipped by 4 bases and J by 5 bases, with 2 bases between them. CDR3: CASSRYGYTF. CDR3 DNA: TGCGCCAGCAGCCGGTATGGCTACACCTTC.

V is TRBV7-2 and J is TRBJ2-5; TRBD2 matches 13 bases. Germline V gene lookup returns CDR1 SGHTA and CDR2 FQGNSA. The V segment lost 4 bases and the J segment 6 bases; nucleotides outside the gene matches: 5. The CDR3 spans 15 residues. The CDR3 loop reads CASSSGLAGAQTQYF. The CDR3 DNA follows: TGTGCCAGCAGCTCCGGACTAGCGGGGGCCCAGACCCAGTACTTC.

In its sample, this clone is medium-sized. The V and J genes are TRBV2 and TRBJ1-1, with D hard to call. The V end lost 6 bases, the J end lost 2 bases, and 10 bases lay between the germline ends. The CDR3 has 13 amino acids. CDR1 and CDR2 (germline): SNHLY, FYNNEI. In DNA form, the CDR3 reads TGTGCCAGCAGCGGCCAACACAACACTGAAGCTTTCTTT. Its translation: CASSGQHNTEAFF.

This clone was detected only a few times. One end of the junction does not line up with germline, which may come from a read error. The CDR3 coding sequence is TGTGCTAGCAGCCCGCTTGGCAATGAGCAGTTCTTC. Translated: CASSPLGNEQFF. The rearrangement joins TRBV7-7 to TRBJ2-1; D gene unclear. The CDR3 has 12 residues. Germline lookup yields CDR1 SSHAT and CDR2 FNYEAQ (reference sequence).

The V call is TRBV28, the J call TRBJ2-1; D is uncertain. The germline V and J ends were trimmed by 1 base and 5 bases, with 9 bases remaining between them. The CDR3 spans 14 residues. From germline, CDR1 is MDHEN and CDR2 SYDVKM. CDR3 nucleotide sequence: TGTGCCAGCAGTTTATCGGCGCTCCACAATGAGCAGTTCTTC. This encodes CASSLSALHNEQFF.

This rearrangement joins TRBV2 to TRBJ2-7, with a weak D call TRBD2 (5 bases). The CDR3 sequence is 13 residues long. Germline CDR1 and CDR2: SNHLY and FYNNEI. Trimming stripped 6 bases from V and 7 bases from J, with 16 bases between. CDR3 amino acids: CASRGYPPGEQYF. The CDR3, as DNA: TGTGCCAGCAGGGGCTACCCCCCGGGAGAGCAGTACTTC.

The chain joins TRBV4-1 to TRBJ2-3; D uncertain. CDR1 is MGHRA and CDR2 is YSYEKL in the germline V gene. The CDR3 contains 14 residues. Between the trimmed V and J ends, which lost 1 base and 3 bases, there was a span of 8 bases. The CDR3 nucleotides read TGCGCCAGCAGCCAAGTTATCAAGACAGATACGCAGTATTTT. Its translation: CASSQVIKTDTQYF.

Notes on this clone: This CDR3 is also generated by other DNA sequences in the sample. CDR3 protein: CASSLGGTAGNTIYF. The CDR3 DNA reads TGTGCCAGCAGCTTGGGTGGGACAGCGGGAAACACCATATATTTT. V is TRBV5-6 and J is TRBJ1-3, with TRBD1 identical over 7 bases. Germline CDR1 SGHDT, CDR2 YYEEEE. The J segment lost 4 bases and the V segment lost 0 bases, leaving 4 bases of the junction unmatched. The CDR3 contains 15 residues.

V gene TRBV14 combines with J gene TRBJ1-6; D ambiguous. Germline V gene lookup returns CDR1 SGHDN and CDR2 FVKESK. Between the trimmed V and J ends, which lost 5 bases and 8 bases, there was a span of 16 bases. The length of the CDR3 is 15 residues. The CDR3 is CASSGEVKRDSPLHF. CDR3 sequence (DNA): TGTGCCAGCAGCGGAGAGGTTAAGAGGGATTCACCCCTCCACTTT.

The chain uses TRBV27 and TRBJ2-2; no reliable D call. Trimming stripped 2 bases from V and 3 bases from J, with 4 bases between. CDR3 length: 13 residues. Germline CDR1 reads MNHEY; CDR2 reads SMNVEV (reference sequence). In nucleotides, the CDR3 is TGTGCCAGCAGTTTACTTGACACCGGGGAGCTGTTTTTT. It translates to CASSLLDTGELFF.

The chain has TRBV10-3 and TRBJ1-2; D is possibly TRBD1 (5 bases). From germline, CDR1 is ENHRY and CDR2 SYGVKD. Trimming took off 11 bases at V and 8 bases at J, with 15 bases between the two ends. The CDR3 has 11 amino acids. The CDR3: CAVQRDGGYTF. In nucleotides, the CDR3 is TGTGCCGTACAACGGGACGGGGGCTACACCTTC.

The chain is built from TRBV5-6 and TRBJ1-1; D not certain. CDR3 length: 13 residues. V dropped 0 bases and J dropped 2 bases, with 5 bases sitting between them. Germline V gene data show CDR1 as SGHDT and CDR2 as YYEEEE. CDR3 in amino acids: CASSLGYNTEAFF. The CDR3 DNA follows: TGTGCCAGCAGCTTGGGGTACAACACTGAAGCTTTCTTT.

V is TRBV18 and J is TRBJ2-3; D might be TRBD1 or TRBD2, each matching 6 bases. CDR1 and CDR2 (germline): KGHSH, LQKENI. The CDR3 runs 15 residues. The germline V and J ends were trimmed by 2 bases and 0 bases, with 9 bases remaining between them. CDR3 region: CASSPIGGSTDTQYF. The CDR3 DNA follows: TGTGCCAGCTCACCAATCGGGGGCAGCACAGATACGCAGTATTTT.